This T cell receptor (beta chain) was recorded in a study of blood T cell repertoires in COVID-19. Using immunoSEQ multiplex PCR, the repertoire was profiled, and TCRdb retains in-frame clones only, with some absent. The sample lists some 200,000 clones, around 88% occurring once. The V and J ends lost 9 bases and 4 bases, in that order; junction bases with no gene match: 9. The CDR3 spans 14 residues. Germline lookup yields CDR1 SGHRS and CDR2 YFSETQ. The sequence was obtained from a young man with active or convalescent COVID-19. The sample consisted of peripheral blood. The chain is built from TRBV5-1 and TRBJ2-1, with TRBD2 identical over 8 bases. CDR3 region: CATTPGGAYNEQFF. The CDR3 DNA reads as TGCGCCACCACACCGGGGGGGGCATACAATGAGCAGTTCTTC.